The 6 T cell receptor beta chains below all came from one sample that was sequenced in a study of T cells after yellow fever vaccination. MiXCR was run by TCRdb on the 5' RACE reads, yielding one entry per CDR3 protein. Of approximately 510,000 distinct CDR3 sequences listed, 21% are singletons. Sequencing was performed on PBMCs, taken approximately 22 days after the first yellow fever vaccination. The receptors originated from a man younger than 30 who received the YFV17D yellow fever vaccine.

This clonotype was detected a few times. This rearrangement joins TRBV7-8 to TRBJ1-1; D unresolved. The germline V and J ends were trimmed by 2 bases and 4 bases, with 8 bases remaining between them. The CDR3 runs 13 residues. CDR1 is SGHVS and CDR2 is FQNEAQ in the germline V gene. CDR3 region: CASSLPGPTEAFF. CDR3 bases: TGTGCCAGCAGCTTACCCGGACCCACTGAAGCTTTCTTT.

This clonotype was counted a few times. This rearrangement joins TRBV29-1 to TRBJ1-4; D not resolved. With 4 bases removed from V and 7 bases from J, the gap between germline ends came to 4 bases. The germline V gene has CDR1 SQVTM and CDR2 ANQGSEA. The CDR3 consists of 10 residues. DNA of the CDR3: TGCAGCGTTGGAACTGAAAAACTGTTTTTT. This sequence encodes CSVGTEKLFF.

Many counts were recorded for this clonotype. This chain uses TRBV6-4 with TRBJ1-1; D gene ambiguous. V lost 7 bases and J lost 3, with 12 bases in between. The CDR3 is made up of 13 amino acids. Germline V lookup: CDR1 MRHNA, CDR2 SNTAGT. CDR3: CASKSQPDTEAFF. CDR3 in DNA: TGTGCCAGCAAGAGCCAGCCGGACACTGAAGCTTTCTTT.

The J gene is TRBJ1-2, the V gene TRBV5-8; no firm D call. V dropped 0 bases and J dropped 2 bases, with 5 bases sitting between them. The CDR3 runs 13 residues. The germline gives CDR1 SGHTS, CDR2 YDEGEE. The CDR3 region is CASSLDVNYGYTF. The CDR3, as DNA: TGTGCCAGCAGCTTGGATGTGAACTATGGCTACACCTTC.

CDR3 bases: TGTGCCAGCATCCGGGGGGCTGGCACAGATACGCAGTATTTT. It yields the protein CASIRGAGTDTQYF. The chain employs TRBV7-9 and TRBJ2-3; possibly TRBD2 for D (7 bases). The CDR3 covers 14 residues. Germline-derived CDR1 and CDR2 are SEHNR and FQNEAQ (reference sequence). V was shortened by 7 bases and J by 1 base, with 12 bases between the two germline ends.

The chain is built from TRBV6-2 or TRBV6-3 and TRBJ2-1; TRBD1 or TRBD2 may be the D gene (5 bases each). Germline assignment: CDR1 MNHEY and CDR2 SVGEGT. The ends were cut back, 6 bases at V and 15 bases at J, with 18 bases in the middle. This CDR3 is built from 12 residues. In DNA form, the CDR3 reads TGTGCCAGCAGAACTAGGGGCCTTCAGGCGTTCTTC. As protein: CASRTRGLQAFF.